These 15 T cell receptor beta chains were all obtained from the same sample, sequenced in a study of read filtering for tumor transcriptome and immune sequencing. This library used approximately 370 ng RNA and molecular barcoded adaptors spanning alpha/delta and beta/gamma chains. TCRdb reanalysed the reads using MiXCR and keeps one entry per CDR3 protein. This repertoire shows about 9,100 distinct CDR3 sequences, more than 15% found once; its top ten account for 20% to 25%. Sequencing was carried out using a population of CD138-negative cells sorted from bone marrow. The receptors derive from a donor aged 40 or over with multiple myeloma.

A remark on this clonotype: A far bigger clonotype differs at one base, so this is likely a read error. CDR3 in DNA: TGCAGCACCCGAGCTCAGGAGCGCTCCTACGAGCAGTTCTTC. It codes for CSTRAQERSYEQFF. The chain uses TRBV29-1 and TRBJ2-1, with D unresolved. V was cut by 8 bases and J by 10 bases, with 24 bases left in between. The germline CDR1 and CDR2 sequences are SQVTM and ANQGSEA. The CDR3 is made up of 14 amino acids.

For this clonotype: A much larger clone differs by one base, so this may be a read error. V gene TRBV2 combines with J gene TRBJ2-5; 8 bases line up with TRBD2. The length of the CDR3 is 14 residues. From germline, CDR1 is SNHLY and CDR2 FYNNEI. The CDR3 sequence: CASSDGGAQETRYF. The DNA for the CDR3 is TGTGCCAGCAGTGACGGGGGGGCCCAAGAGACCCGGTACTTC.

In its sample, this clonotype was seen many times. V usage is TRBV7-3 and J usage is TRBJ2-1; 8 bases agree with TRBD2. Per the germline V gene, CDR1 is SGHTA and CDR2 is FQGTGA. Losses at the gene ends were 5 bases for V and 6 bases for J; bases not matched to a gene: 9. The CDR3 is made up of 15 amino acids. The CDR3 is CASSPPGGGPNEQFF. CDR3 nucleotide sequence: TGTGCCAGCAGCCCGCCAGGCGGGGGGCCCAATGAGCAGTTCTTC.

This clonotype was observed at least ten times. Without the conserved terminal phenylalanine or tryptophan, this CDR3 likely stems from a read error. The chain combines TRBV7-3 with TRBJ2-2, with D tentatively TRBD1 (6 bases). The CDR3 has 13 residues. CDR1 and CDR2 from the germline V gene are SGHTA and FQGTGA. Trimming removed 3 bases from V and 6 bases from J, with 8 bases in between. CDR3 DNA: TGTGCCAGCAGCTTCAGGGGTTCCGGGGAGCTGTTTCTT. Its protein product is CASSFRGSGELFL.

This clonotype was seen repeatedly, ten times or more. This sequence joins TRBV11-2 and TRBJ1-5; tentative D call: TRBD1 (6 bases). The CDR3 covers 14 residues. V gave up 2 bases and J gave up 6 bases, with 11 bases separating them. CDR1 and CDR2 from the germline V gene are SGHAT and FQNNGV. The CDR3 nucleotides are TGTGCCAGCAGCTTATCGGGGGGCTCTCAGCCCCAGCATTTT. Its protein is CASSLSGGSQPQHF.

This chain connects TRBV12-3 or TRBV12-4 to TRBJ2-1, with 12 positions matching TRBD2. There are 15 residues in the CDR3. With 6 bases clipped from V and 9 bases from J, the junction kept 9 bases outside the gene matches. The CDR3 is CASSPLAGGPSEQFF. As DNA, the CDR3 is TGTGCCAGCAGCCCCCTAGCGGGGGGGCCCAGTGAGCAGTTCTTC.

By share, this clonotype ranks as medium-sized. The chain has TRBV4-3 and TRBJ2-2; 9 nucleotides align to TRBD1. Germline V lookup: CDR1 LGHNA, CDR2 YSLEER. After removal of 6 bases from V and 4 bases from J, the junction contained 6 bases not matched to a gene. CDR3 length: 15 amino acids. CDR3 amino acids: CASRAGTGTTGELFF. CDR3 sequence (DNA): TGCGCCAGCAGAGCCGGGACAGGGACCACCGGGGAGCTGTTTTTT.

This clonotype was counted ten times or more. V usage is TRBV9 and J usage is TRBJ2-2; no reliable D call. The CDR3 is 13 amino acids. The V gene lost 0 bases and the J gene lost 6 bases, with 6 bases spanning the gap. Germline CDR1 SGDLS, CDR2 YYNGEE. Here the CDR3 DNA reads TGTGCCAGCAGCGTAGATGGACCCGGGGAGCTGTTTTTT. Amino acids: CASSVDGPGELFF.

This clonotype was recorded only once. One end of the junction varies from germline; a read error may be responsible. The chain uses TRBV28 and TRBJ1-6; no clear D. The CDR3 totals 14 residues. CDR1 and CDR2 (germline): MDHEN, SYDVKM. The CDR3 protein is CASSWRLCNSPLHF. The CDR3 DNA reads as TGTGCCAGCAGTTGGAGACTGTGTAATTCACCCCTCCACTTC.

This clonotype was detected many times. Since a far larger clone is one base different, this is likely a read error. The J gene is TRBJ2-1, the V gene TRBV6-1; D possibly corresponds to TRBD1 (5 bases). The CDR3 contains 13 residues. Trimming cost V 8 bases and J 8 bases, with 16 bases left between them. The V gene's germline CDR1 is MNHNS and CDR2 SASEGT. CDR3 sequence: CASRYSGADEQFF. The DNA for the CDR3 is TGTGCCAGCCGTTATAGTGGGGCCGATGAGCAGTTCTTC.

This clonotype has at least ten counts. The chain links TRBV20-1 to TRBJ2-3; D unresolved. CDR3 length: 15 residues. Germline V gene data show CDR1 as DFQATT and CDR2 as SNEGSKA (reference sequence). Trimming cost V 0 bases and J 0 bases, with 10 bases left between them. The CDR3, as DNA: TGCAGTGCTAGAGATAGGCTCCCTAGCACAGATACGCAGTATTTT. Translation: CSARDRLPSTDTQYF.

This clonotype is labeled as medium-sized. This rearrangement joins TRBV6-5 to TRBJ1-5, with TRBD1 matching over 9 bases. This CDR3 region has 17 residues. Germline V gene data show CDR1 as MNHEY and CDR2 as SVGAGI. Trimming at V came to 5 bases and at J to 0 bases, leaving 8 bases not matched to a gene. CDR3 residues: CASSGVGTGNSNQPQHF. CDR3 sequence (DNA): TGTGCCAGCAGTGGGGTAGGGACAGGGAATAGCAATCAGCCCCAGCATTTT.

This clonotype showed up just a few times. The conserved closing phenylalanine or tryptophan is absent in this CDR3, likely reflecting a read error. V is TRBV7-9 and J is TRBJ1-1, with a possible D match to TRBD1 (6 bases). Deletions cut 5 bases from V and 3 bases from J, with 10 bases between. The germline CDR1 and CDR2 sequences are SEHNR and FQNEAQ (reference sequence). The CDR3 covers 13 residues. The CDR3 loop is CASSTGQHTEAFL. CDR3 bases: TGTGCCAGCAGCACAGGACAGCACACTGAAGCTTTCCTT.

This clonotype was detected many times. This sequence joins TRBV10-3 and TRBJ2-7; 8 bases fit TRBD2. The germline gives CDR1 ENHRY, CDR2 SYGVKD. V shed 11 bases and J 4 bases; nucleotides not matched to a gene: 13. There are 14 residues in the CDR3. CDR3 loop: CASSRPSGRYEQYF. In nucleotides, the CDR3 is TGTGCCTCCTCCCGGCCTAGCGGGCGTTACGAGCAGTACTTC.

Comment on this clonotype: It is likely a read error, because the conserved phenylalanine at the end of the CDR3 is missing. The DNA is left out, because the CDR3 cannot be placed on it with certainty; the CDR3 is given as TCRdb lists it. The chain links TRBV21-1 to TRBJ2-2; no DNA check was done on the table's D call, TRBD2. TRBV21-1 counts as a pseudogene. Inclusive of both ends, the CDR3 amounts to 18 amino acids. CDR3 residues: CASSPRKWQEPNTGELSL.